Listed here are 5 T cell receptor beta chains from one sample, sequenced in a study of T cells in Graves' hyperthyroidism and ophthalmopathy. Template material for amplifying TCR beta CDR3 regions consisted of RNA transcripts. The TCR CDR3 first-round RT-PCR relied on the HTBI primer set. TCRdb passed the multiplex PCR reads through MiXCR, listing each CDR3 protein once. The repertoire holds 700,000 or so distinct CDR3 sequences, with roughly 15% as singletons. The sample was blood. The receptors stem from a woman aged 45-65 years with Graves' ophthalmopathy.

On this clonotype itself: This may be a read error: a much more frequent sequence differs by one nucleotide. V usage is TRBV6-2 or TRBV6-3 and J usage is TRBJ2-5, with 7 bases that match TRBD1. The length of the CDR3 is 16 residues. Per germline, CDR1 MNHEY and CDR2 SVGEGT. The trim removed 5 bases at V and 7 bases at J, leaving 16 bases unmatched. CDR3 sequence reads: CASSTSTPDRAGTQYF. The CDR3 nucleotides are TGTGCCAGCAGTACGTCAACGCCCGACAGGGCCGGGACCCAGTACTTC.

This clonotype was counted at least ten times. CDR3 in amino acids: CSARNPTGMGTEAFF. CDR3 sequence (DNA): TGCAGTGCCAGAAACCCGACAGGGATGGGGACTGAAGCTTTCTTT. V usage is TRBV20-1 and J usage is TRBJ1-1; 7 bases line up with TRBD1. After removal of 6 bases from V and 5 bases from J, the junction contained 15 bases not matched to a gene. This CDR3 spans 15 amino acids. Per germline, CDR1 DFQATT and CDR2 SNEGSKA (reference sequence).

Details on this clonotype: This clone may be a read error of a much larger clone one base away. The genes are TRBV6-1 and TRBJ2-1; perhaps TRBD2 as D (6 bases). CDR1 MNHNS and CDR2 SASEGT come from the germline V gene. V lost 6 bases, J lost 8 bases, and 20 bases lay in between. The CDR3 covers 15 residues. CDR3 protein: CASRPRTNGMDEQFF. CDR3 nucleotides: TGTGCCAGCAGGCCCCGGACTAACGGGATGGATGAGCAGTTCTTC.

DNA of the CDR3: TGTGCCAGCAGTGAGACTAGAGAATACAATGAGCAGTTCTTC. The encoded protein is CASSETREYNEQFF. The chain uses TRBV6-4 and TRBJ2-1; possibly TRBD2 for D (6 bases). This CDR3 is 14 amino acids long. Germline V gene lookup returns CDR1 MRHNA and CDR2 SNTAGT. The germline V and J ends were trimmed by 3 bases and 4 bases, with 10 bases remaining between them.

The V and J genes are TRBV5-1 and TRBJ2-3, with 13 bases lining up with TRBD2. With V trimmed by 4 bases and J by 0 bases, 14 bases remained unmatched. The CDR3 totals 20 residues. Germline CDR1 reads SGHRS; CDR2 reads YFSETQ. CDR3 coding DNA: TGCGCCAGCAGCACTACCTGGACTAGCGGGAGTTTTCCTAGCACAGATACGCAGTATTTT. Translated, it gives CASSTTWTSGSFPSTDTQYF. Full variable domain (rest looked up from reference TRBV5-1 and TRBJ2-3): KAGVTQTPRYLIKTRGQQVTLSCSPISGHRSVSWYQQTPGQGLQFLFEYFSETQRNKGNFPGRFSGRQFSNSRSEMNVSTLELGDSALYLCASSTTWTSGSFPSTDTQYFGPGTRLTVL.